Sequencing of this T cell receptor beta chain was carried out in a study of blood T cell repertoires in COVID-19. In the study overall: Samples came from the United States, Italy and Spain, spanning acute and convalescent COVID-19. In each case, the material was cDNA or gDNA derived from T cells, B-cell-depleted T cells, or PBMCs.

The CDR3 is 15 residues long. Germline loops: CDR1 MNHEY, CDR2 SVGAGI. V dropped 1 base and J dropped 10; count of bases not matched to a gene: 7. The authors' processing: By means of reference gene primer amplification, nucleated cell counts were estimated. Sequencing was performed with immunoSEQ multiplex PCR; in TCRdb, only in-frame clones are kept and a portion is missing. V, J and clone size are taken as reported in that table, and D and trimming were inferred from the DNA itself. The sample contains 200,000 to 250,000 clones, 83% of which appear only once. The receptor's source is a woman aged 45 to 65 with acute or convalescent COVID-19. V and J are TRBV6-5 and TRBJ1-6; 7 bases align to TRBD1. The sequencing sample was made of peripheral blood. The CDR3 DNA follows: TGTGCCAGCAGTTACTGGGACAGCCCAAGGTCACCCCTCCACTTT. As protein: CASSYWDSPRSPLHF.